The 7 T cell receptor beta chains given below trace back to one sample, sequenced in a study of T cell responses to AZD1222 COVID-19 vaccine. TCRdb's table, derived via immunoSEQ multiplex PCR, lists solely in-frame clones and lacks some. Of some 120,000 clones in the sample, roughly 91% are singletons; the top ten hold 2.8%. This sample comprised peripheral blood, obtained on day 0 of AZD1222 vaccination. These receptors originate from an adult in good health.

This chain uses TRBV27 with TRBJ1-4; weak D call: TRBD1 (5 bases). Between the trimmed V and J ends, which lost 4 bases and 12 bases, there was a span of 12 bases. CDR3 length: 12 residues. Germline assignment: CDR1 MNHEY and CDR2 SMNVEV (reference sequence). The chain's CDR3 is CASSYNAGELFF. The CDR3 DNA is TGTGCCAGCAGTTATAACGCGGGGGAACTGTTTTTT.

The CDR3 DNA follows: TGCAGCGTTGAAGGACAGCCTATCCCCTCTGAAGCTTTCTTT. Protein sequence: CSVEGQPIPSEAFF. The chain carries TRBV29-1 and TRBJ1-1; maybe TRBD1 (5 bases). Germline-derived CDR1 and CDR2 are SQVTM and ANQGSEA. CDR3 length equals 14 residues. The V and J ends lost 1 base and 6 bases respectively, with 15 bases between them.

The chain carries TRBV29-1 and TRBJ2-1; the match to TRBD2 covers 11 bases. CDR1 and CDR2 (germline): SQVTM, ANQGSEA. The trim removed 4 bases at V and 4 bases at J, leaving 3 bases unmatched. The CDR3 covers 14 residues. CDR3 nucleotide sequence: TGCAGCGTTGGGGGACTAGCGGCATACAATGAGCAGTTCTTC. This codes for CSVGGLAAYNEQFF.

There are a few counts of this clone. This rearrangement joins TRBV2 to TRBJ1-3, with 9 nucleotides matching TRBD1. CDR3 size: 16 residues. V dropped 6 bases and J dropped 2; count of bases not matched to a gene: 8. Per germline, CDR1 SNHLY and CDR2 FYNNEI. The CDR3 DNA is TGTGCCAGCAGGGACAGGGGAAGAGGCACTGGAAACACCATATATTTT. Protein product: CASRDRGRGTGNTIYF.

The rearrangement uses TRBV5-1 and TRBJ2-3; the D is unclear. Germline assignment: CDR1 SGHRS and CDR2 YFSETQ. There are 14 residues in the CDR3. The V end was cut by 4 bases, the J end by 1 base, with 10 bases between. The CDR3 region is CASSPGPGTDTQYF. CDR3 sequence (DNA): TGCGCCAGCAGCCCCGGGCCGGGCACAGATACGCAGTATTTT. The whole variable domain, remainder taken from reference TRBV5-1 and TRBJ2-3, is KAGVTQTPRYLIKTRGQQVTLSCSPISGHRSVSWYQQTPGQGLQFLFEYFSETQRNKGNFPGRFSGRQFSNSRSEMNVSTLELGDSALYLCASSPGPGTDTQYFGPGTRLTVL.

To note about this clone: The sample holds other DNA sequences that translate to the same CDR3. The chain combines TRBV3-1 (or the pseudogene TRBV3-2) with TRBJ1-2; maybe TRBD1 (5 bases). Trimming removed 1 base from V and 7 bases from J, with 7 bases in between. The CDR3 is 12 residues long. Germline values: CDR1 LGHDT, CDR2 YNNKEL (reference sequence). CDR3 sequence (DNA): TGTGCCAGCAGCCAAGGGGGGAGTGGCTACACCTTC. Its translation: CASSQGGSGYTF.

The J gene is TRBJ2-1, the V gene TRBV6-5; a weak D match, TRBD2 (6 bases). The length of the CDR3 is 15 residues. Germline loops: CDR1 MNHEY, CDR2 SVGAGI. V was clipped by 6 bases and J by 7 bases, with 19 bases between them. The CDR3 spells CASSRRLGRSNEQFF. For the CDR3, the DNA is TGTGCCAGCAGCCGACGACTAGGACGGTCAAATGAGCAGTTCTTC.